A single sample is the source of the 17 T cell receptor beta chains below, sequenced in a study of identical twins. MiXCR, run by TCRdb on the 5' RACE reads, gives a single entry per CDR3 protein. The sample lists fewer than 250,000 distinct CDR3 sequences; around 9.6% were seen once. Specimen: memory (CD45RO+) T cells sorted from blood. Receptors were obtained from a woman aged 18 to 35 in good health.

This clonotype was seen a few times. V and J are TRBV11-2 and TRBJ1-3; D is ambiguous. CDR1 and CDR2 from the germline V gene are SGHAT and FQNNGV. This CDR3 contains 13 residues. Trimming left V 1 base short and J 9 bases short, with 10 bases between. For the CDR3, the DNA is TGTGCCAGCAGCTTAGCTGTCGCGGCCACCATATATTTT. Encoded protein: CASSLAVAATIYF.

This clonotype was recorded at least ten times. The chain uses TRBV2 and TRBJ2-2; maybe TRBD1 (5 bases). The CDR3 spans 13 residues. Germline V gene sequence: CDR1 SNHLY, CDR2 FYNNEI. V lost 6 bases, J lost 5 bases, and 10 bases lay in between. The CDR3 loop is CASRSQGTGELFF. The DNA of the CDR3 is TGTGCCAGCAGGAGCCAGGGTACCGGGGAGCTGTTTTTT.

The chain links TRBV6-5 to TRBJ2-1; D is undetermined. The CDR3 has 13 amino acids. Trimming removed 3 bases at V and 7 bases at J, with 10 bases between. Germline CDR1 and CDR2: MNHEY and SVGAGI. The CDR3 region is CASSYSARNEQFF. In DNA form, the CDR3 reads TGTGCCAGCAGTTATTCTGCCAGGAATGAGCAGTTCTTC.

This clonotype turned up a few times. V and J are TRBV9 and TRBJ1-1; 8 bases map to TRBD1. V lost 3 bases, J lost 9 bases, and 1 base stayed unmatched. The CDR3 has 11 amino acids. CDR1 and CDR2 (germline): SGDLS, YYNGEE. The CDR3 sequence is CASSGTGKAFF. In DNA form, the CDR3 reads TGTGCCAGCAGCGGGACAGGGAAAGCTTTCTTT. The complete variable domain, with remaining parts taken from reference TRBV9 and TRBJ1-1, reads DSGVTQTPKHLITATGQRVTLRCSPRSGDLSVYWYQQSLDQGLQFLIQYYNGEERAKGNILERFSAQQFPDLHSELNLSSLELGDSALYFCASSGTGKAFFGQGTRLTVV.

The V and J genes are TRBV6-5 and TRBJ2-4, with D unresolved. Germline CDR1 and CDR2: MNHEY and SVGAGI. This CDR3 is 14 amino acids long. The germline V and J ends were trimmed by 2 bases and 1 base, with 6 bases remaining between them. In DNA form, the CDR3 reads TGTGCCAGCAGTTACACACCTGCCAAAAACATTCAGTACTTC. Translated: CASSYTPAKNIQYF.

This clonotype showed up just a few times. The chain employs TRBV11-2 and TRBJ2-1; 10 positions match TRBD2. The CDR3 spans 18 residues. J was trimmed by 9 bases and V by 0 bases; bases with no gene match: 14. Germline V gives CDR1 SGHAT, CDR2 FQNNGV. CDR3 amino acids: CASSLDRSSGSPRLEQFF. CDR3 coding DNA: TGTGCCAGCAGCTTAGATAGATCTAGCGGGAGCCCCCGACTTGAGCAGTTCTTC. The full variable domain, in which reference TRBV11-2 and TRBJ2-1 provide the parts outside the CDR3, is EAGVAQSPRYKIIEKRQSVAFWCNPISGHATLYWYQQILGQGPKLLIQFQNNGVVDDSQLPKDRFSAERLKGVDSTLKIQPAKLEDSAVYLCASSLDRSSGSPRLEQFFGPGTRLTVL.

The genes are TRBV5-1 and TRBJ2-1; D is perhaps TRBD2 (6 bases). V was clipped by 4 bases and J by 7 bases, with 18 bases between them. The CDR3 loop spans 15 amino acids. Germline V CDR1 and CDR2: SGHRS, YFSETQ. Here the CDR3 reads CASSPGTGTGNEQFF. In DNA, the CDR3 is TGCGCCAGCAGCCCGGGGACTGGGACGGGGAATGAGCAGTTCTTC.

A word on this clonotype: This may come from a read error, since a much larger clone is one base off. This chain uses TRBV3-1 with TRBJ2-7; TRBD1 agrees at 8 bases. Germline CDR1 is LGHDT and CDR2 is YNNKEL (reference sequence). The CDR3 covers 15 residues. J gave up 7 bases and V 8 bases, and 16 bases lay outside the gene matches. The CDR3 nucleotides read TGTGCCAGCTGCCTCCGACAGGGGAGGTTTGTAGAGCAGTACTTC. It encodes CASCLRQGRFVEQYF.

DNA of the CDR3: TGTGCCAGCAGGGAGGAACCGGGACTAGGCGATGAGCAGTTCTTC. Translation: CASREEPGLGDEQFF. The chain has TRBV2 and TRBJ2-1, with 8 bases matching TRBD2. Losses at the gene ends were 6 bases for V and 8 bases for J; bases not matched to a gene: 12. The V gene's germline CDR1 is SNHLY and CDR2 FYNNEI. The CDR3 spans 15 residues.

Comment on this clonotype: A read error is possible here, since a much larger clone lies one base away. The chain uses TRBV6-5 and TRBJ2-2; 10 bases are shared with TRBD2. V gave up 0 bases and J gave up 10 bases; unmatched junction bases: 5. CDR1 and CDR2 from the germline V gene are MNHEY and SVGAGI. The CDR3 sequence is 15 residues long. The CDR3: CASSYSSGGPEELFF. Here the CDR3 DNA reads TGTGCCAGCAGTTACTCTAGCGGGGGGCCCGAGGAGCTGTTTTTT.

There are many counts of this clonotype. The chain has TRBV5-6 and TRBJ1-1; D is uncertain. CDR3 length: 13 residues. The V gene lost 4 bases and the J gene lost 7 bases, with 14 bases spanning the gap. Per germline, CDR1 SGHDT and CDR2 YYEEEE. The CDR3, as DNA: TGTGCCAGCAGCCCCCGGTGGAGCCATGAAGCTTTCTTT. Protein sequence: CASSPRWSHEAFF.

The chain links TRBV6-2 or TRBV6-3 to TRBJ1-6; no clear D. The V end was cut by 0 bases, the J end by 5 bases, with 8 bases between. Per germline, CDR1 MNHEY and CDR2 SVGEGT. This CDR3 spans 15 amino acids. CDR3 sequence (DNA): TGTGCCAGCAGTTACTCGCGCGGCGATAATTCACCCCTCCACTTT. It yields the protein CASSYSRGDNSPLHF.

This clonotype was found a few times. This rearrangement joins TRBV29-1 to TRBJ2-5, with TRBD1 matching over 7 bases. The junction had 7 bases not matched to a gene; V was cut back by 5 bases and J by 1 base. This CDR3 has 14 amino acids. In germline, CDR1 is SQVTM, CDR2 ANQGSEA. The CDR3 bases are TGCAGCGTTCCCGGGACAGCGCTCCAAGAGACCCAGTACTTC. The encoded protein is CSVPGTALQETQYF. Complete variable domain (other parts from reference TRBV29-1 and TRBJ2-5): SAVISQKPSRDICQRGTSLTIQCQVDSQVTMMFWYRQQPGQSLTLIATANQGSEATYESGFVIDKFPISRPNLTFSTLTVSNMSPEDSSIYLCSVPGTALQETQYFGPGTRLLVL.

This clonotype was seen more than once but under ten times. The rearrangement uses TRBV7-2 and TRBJ1-6; D is undetermined. This CDR3 comprises 13 residues. The V end was cut by 5 bases, the J end by 6 bases, with 8 bases between. CDR1 and CDR2 from the germline V gene are SGHTA and FQGNSA. The CDR3 protein is CASSISINSPLHF. The CDR3 coding sequence is TGTGCCAGCAGCATCTCCATTAATTCACCCCTCCACTTT.

The genes are TRBV6-2 or TRBV6-3 and TRBJ2-1, with D perhaps being TRBD1 or TRBD2 (5 bases each). Germline loops: CDR1 MNHEY, CDR2 SVGEGT. The CDR3 has 14 amino acids. Trimming pared 10 bases from V and 7 bases from J, leaving 20 bases between. The CDR3 DNA is TGTGCCACTACTAGGGGTAACGTTGGGAATGAGCAGTTCTTC. It encodes CATTRGNVGNEQFF.

V is TRBV5-6 and J is TRBJ1-2; 9 bases align to TRBD1. The germline V gene has CDR1 SGHDT and CDR2 YYEEEE. This CDR3 spans 14 amino acids. V lost 3 bases to trimming and J lost 4 bases; unmatched junction nucleotides: 4. Here the CDR3 reads CASSYTGGGYGYTF. The CDR3 nucleotides read TGTGCCAGCAGCTATACAGGGGGCGGCTATGGCTACACCTTC.

The rearrangement links TRBV20-1 to TRBJ1-1; unclear D gene. CDR1 and CDR2 (germline): DFQATT, SNEGSKA (reference sequence). V was shortened by 2 bases and J by 4 bases, with 8 bases between the two germline ends. The CDR3 is 12 amino acids. This chain's CDR3 is CSARSGSTEAFF. The CDR3 DNA sequence: TGCAGTGCTAGAAGTGGGTCCACTGAAGCTTTCTTT.